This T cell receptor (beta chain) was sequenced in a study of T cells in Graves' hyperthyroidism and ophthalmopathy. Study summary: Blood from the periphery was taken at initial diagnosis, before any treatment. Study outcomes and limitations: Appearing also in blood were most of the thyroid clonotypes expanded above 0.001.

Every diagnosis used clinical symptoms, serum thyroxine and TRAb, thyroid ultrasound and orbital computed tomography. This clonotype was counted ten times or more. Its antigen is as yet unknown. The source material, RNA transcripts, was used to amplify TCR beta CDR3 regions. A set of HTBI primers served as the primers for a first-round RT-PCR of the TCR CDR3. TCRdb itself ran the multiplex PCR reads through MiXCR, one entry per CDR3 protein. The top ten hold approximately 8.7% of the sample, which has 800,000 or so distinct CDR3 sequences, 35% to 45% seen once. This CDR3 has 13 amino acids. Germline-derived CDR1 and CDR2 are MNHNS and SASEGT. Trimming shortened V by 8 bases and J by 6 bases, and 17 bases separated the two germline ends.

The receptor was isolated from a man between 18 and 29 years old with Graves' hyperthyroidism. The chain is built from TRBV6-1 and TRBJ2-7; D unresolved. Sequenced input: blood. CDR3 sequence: CASSETEIGEQYF. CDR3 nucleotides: TGTGCCAGCTCGGAAACAGAGATCGGCGAGCAGTACTTC.